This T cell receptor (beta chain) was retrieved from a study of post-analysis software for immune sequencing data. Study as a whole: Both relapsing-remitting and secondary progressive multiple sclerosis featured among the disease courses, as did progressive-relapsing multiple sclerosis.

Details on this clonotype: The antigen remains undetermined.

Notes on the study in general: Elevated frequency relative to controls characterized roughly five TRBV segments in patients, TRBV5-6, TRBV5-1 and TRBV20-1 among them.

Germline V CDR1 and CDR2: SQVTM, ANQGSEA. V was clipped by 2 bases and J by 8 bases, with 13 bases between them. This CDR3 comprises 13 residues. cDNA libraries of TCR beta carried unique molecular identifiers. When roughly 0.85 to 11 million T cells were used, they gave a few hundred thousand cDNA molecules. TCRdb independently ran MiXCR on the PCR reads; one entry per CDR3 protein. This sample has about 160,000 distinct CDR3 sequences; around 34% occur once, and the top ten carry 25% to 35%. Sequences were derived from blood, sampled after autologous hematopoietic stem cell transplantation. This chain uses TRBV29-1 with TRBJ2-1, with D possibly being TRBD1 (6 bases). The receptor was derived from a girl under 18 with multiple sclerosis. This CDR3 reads CSVERLEGDEQFF. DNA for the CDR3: TGCAGCGTTGAAAGACTCGAGGGGGATGAGCAGTTCTTC.